The 13 T cell receptor beta chains below all came from one sample that was sequenced in a study of radiotherapy plus CTLA-4 blockade in lung cancer. Sequencing used immunoSEQ multiplex PCR; TCRdb keeps in-frame clones, though not all of them. The table lists roughly 50,000 clones, 70% to 80% of them singletons. This material consisted of peripheral blood, taken from a patient treated with radiotherapy plus ipilimumab. The receptors derive from a human donor with non-small cell lung cancer who had stable disease on radiotherapy plus ipilimumab.

In its sample, this clone was seen a few times. The chain links TRBV5-1 to TRBJ1-3; D is perhaps TRBD1 (6 bases). The germline V gene encodes CDR1 SGHRS and CDR2 YFSETQ. The CDR3 contains 14 residues. V lost 0 bases and J lost 4, with 8 bases in between. This CDR3 reads CASSLAGDGNTIYF. The CDR3 region has the DNA TGCGCCAGCAGCTTGGCAGGGGACGGAAACACCATATATTTT.

The chain is built from TRBV10-1 and TRBJ1-2; D call uncertain. This CDR3 contains 16 residues. Germline loops: CDR1 WNHNN, CDR2 SYGVQD (reference sequence). The V end lost 1 base, the J end lost 6 bases, and 18 bases lay between the germline ends. The CDR3 reads CASSEWKPTLKDGYTF. The CDR3 DNA sequence: TGCGCCAGCAGTGAGTGGAAACCCACTCTAAAGGATGGCTACACCTTC.

The table lists this clone with a few counts. The same CDR3 is also encoded by other DNA sequences in this sample. V is TRBV7-2 and J is TRBJ2-3, with no clear D. V was trimmed by 3 bases and J by 0 bases, leaving 1 base between them. The CDR3 spans 12 residues. CDR1 SGHTA and CDR2 FQGNSA come from the germline V gene. Here the CDR3 DNA reads TGTGCCAGCAGCTTCAGCACAGATACGCAGTATTTT. Its protein product is CASSFSTDTQYF.

This clone came up a few times. The chain carries TRBV5-4 and TRBJ1-2, with a tentative D call TRBD1 (5 bases). The V gene lost 3 bases and the J gene lost 6 bases, with 12 bases spanning the gap. Germline CDR1 reads SGHNT; CDR2 reads YYREEE (reference sequence). The CDR3 extends over 13 amino acids. For the CDR3, the DNA is TGTGCCAGCAGCTCTGTGGGACCAGATGGCTACACCTTC. Residues: CASSSVGPDGYTF.

The chain combines TRBV7-3 with TRBJ2-1; 7 bases map to TRBD1. The V gene's germline CDR1 is SGHTA and CDR2 FQGTGA. Trimming took 4 bases from V and 2 from J; bases not matched to a gene: 5. This CDR3 has 15 residues. Here the CDR3 DNA reads TGTGCCAGCAGCTCGTCGACAGGGACCTACAATGAGCAGTTCTTC. It encodes CASSSSTGTYNEQFF.

V gene TRBV11-2 combines with J gene TRBJ1-1; 7 bases are shared with TRBD1. The junction had 10 bases not matched to a gene; V was cut back by 6 bases and J by 3 bases. The CDR3 contains 15 residues. Per the germline V gene, CDR1 is SGHAT and CDR2 is FQNNGV. CDR3 protein: CASRSYRGQDTEAFF. DNA of the CDR3: TGTGCCAGCAGATCCTACAGGGGTCAAGACACTGAAGCTTTCTTT. Variable domain in full (rest from reference TRBV11-2 and TRBJ1-1): EAGVAQSPRYKIIEKRQSVAFWCNPISGHATLYWYQQILGQGPKLLIQFQNNGVVDDSQLPKDRFSAERLKGVDSTLKIQPAKLEDSAVYLCASRSYRGQDTEAFFGQGTRLTVV.

The CDR3 spells CASSLAGGRYTQYF. CDR3 nucleotide sequence: TGTGCCAGCAGCTTAGCGGGGGGGAGGTATACGCAGTATTTT. The chain uses TRBV28 and TRBJ2-3, with TRBD2 matching over 11 bases. J lost 7 bases, V lost 6 bases, and 6 bases had no gene match. The germline V gene has CDR1 MDHEN and CDR2 SYDVKM. The CDR3 is 14 residues long.

This chain joins TRBV28 and TRBJ1-2, with no clear D. Germline V gene sequence: CDR1 MDHEN, CDR2 SYDVKM. CDR3 length: 12 residues. Trimming shortened V by 7 bases and J by 4 bases, and 10 bases separated the two germline ends. Here the CDR3 reads CASKVDAYGYTF. Here the CDR3 DNA reads TGTGCCAGCAAGGTCGACGCCTATGGCTACACCTTC.

A few counts support this clone. The chain is built from TRBV27 and TRBJ2-4, with D maybe TRBD1 (5 bases). Trimming took off 4 bases at V and 2 bases at J, with 12 bases between the two ends. The CDR3 is made up of 15 amino acids. Germline V CDR1 and CDR2: MNHEY, SMNVEV (reference sequence). The CDR3 DNA follows: TGTGCCAGCAGTTCGGCGAGGACATCCAAAAACATTCAGTACTTC. Protein product: CASSSARTSKNIQYF.

The chain uses TRBV19 and TRBJ2-3, with D possibly being TRBD1 or TRBD2 (6 bases each). Trimming stripped 4 bases from V and 4 bases from J, with 15 bases between. The CDR3 length is 15 residues. Germline V gene lookup returns CDR1 LNHDA and CDR2 SQIVND (reference sequence). In DNA form, the CDR3 reads TGTGCCAGTAGTACGCTGGGGGGCCCCGCAGATACGCAGTATTTT. This codes for CASSTLGGPADTQYF.

The chain employs TRBV7-6 and TRBJ1-4, with 7 positions matching TRBD1. Germline lookup yields CDR1 SGHVS and CDR2 FNYEAQ. The CDR3 sequence is 15 residues long. Trimming took 5 bases from V and 5 from J; bases not matched to a gene: 8. CDR3 bases: TGTGCCAGCAGCCGGTTCAGGGGGGCCAATGAAAAACTGTTTTTT. Translating gives CASSRFRGANEKLFF.

Here the CDR3 reads CASSLGGSNEQFF. Here the CDR3 DNA reads TGCGCCAGCAGCTTGGGAGGGTCCAATGAGCAGTTCTTC. V and J are TRBV5-1 and TRBJ2-1; possibly TRBD2 for D (5 bases). The length of the CDR3 is 13 residues. Germline values: CDR1 SGHRS, CDR2 YFSETQ. The V and J ends lost 0 bases and 6 bases respectively, with 7 bases between them.

The chain joins TRBV6-5 to TRBJ2-5; D possibly corresponds to TRBD1 (5 bases). V lost 5 bases, J lost 5 bases, and 12 bases lay in between. Germline CDR1 MNHEY, CDR2 SVGAGI. The length of the CDR3 is 13 residues. The CDR3 nucleotides read TGTGCCAGCAGTGAAGGGGCGCACGAGACCCAGTACTTC. It encodes CASSEGAHETQYF.